This T cell receptor (beta chain) was observed in a study of cytomegalovirus exposure and HLA in healthy donors. The length of the CDR3 is 17 residues. Unmatched junction bases numbered 11, after V lost 3 bases and J lost 5 bases. Germline values: CDR1 SGDLS, CDR2 YYNGEE. With 60 Vbeta and 13 Jbeta primers, the PCR was carried out. Here immunoSEQ multiplex PCR was the method, and the copy in TCRdb shows in-frame clones only, minus some. The sample has about 190,000 clones, approximately 81% seen once. The study, taken as a whole, reports: As was reported, the HLA-A and HLA-B alleles of most subjects were accurately predicted from TCR beta sequences.

As concerns this clone: What it binds is unknown.

This TCR was recovered from a boy aged 2 to 9 in good health and CMV-seronegative. The chain employs TRBV9 and TRBJ2-3; 11 nucleotides agree with TRBD2. The sequenced sample consisted of PBMCs. CDR3 sequence reads: CASSADTSGGLLDTQYF. DNA of the CDR3: TGTGCCAGCAGCGCCGACACTAGCGGGGGTCTCCTAGATACGCAGTATTTT. The whole variable domain, remainder taken from reference TRBV9 and TRBJ2-3, is DSGVTQTPKHLITATGQRVTLRCSPRSGDLSVYWYQQSLDQGLQFLIQYYNGEERAKGNILERFSAQQFPDLHSELNLSSLELGDSALYFCASSADTSGGLLDTQYFGPGTRLTVL.